This TCR beta chain was observed in a study of cytomegalovirus exposure and HLA in healthy donors (TCRdb year 2017). Turning to the overall study: A later analysis indicated that the 90 to 150 validation repertoires were generated on the platform also employed for the 670 or so repertoires of the first cohort. To predict cytomegalovirus infection status, the study combined high-throughput TCR immunosequencing, statistical association of individual TCRs with disease status, and machine learning. Besides the first cohort of 666 subjects, a separate validation cohort made up of 120 different subjects was used. The aim of the study was to test whether cataloging public T cell receptors could identify signatures of past pathogen exposure. Study-level results and caveats: Most TCR sequences were seen in very few donors, while some public TCRs were found in many individuals. In a later analysis, TCRs clustered in the first cohort were found to also tend to co-occur in the 130 or so validation repertoires, with approximately 95% of cluster scores above 0. According to the authors, the approach could potentially be generalized to other disease states and immunological phenotypes. A few of the identified cytomegalovirus-associated TCR beta chains were confirmed in vitro to be specific for cytomegalovirus antigens. In the study, roughly 160 TCR beta chains were listed as associated with cytomegalovirus. The classifier was reported to diagnose cytomegalovirus status with high specificity and sensitivity in both the original and validation cohorts. A later analysis had no HLA typing for the validation cohort, so co-occurrence there was scored across all 110 or so repertoires.

The donors were included in the validation cohort of around 120 subjects, a group kept apart from the roughly 670-subject first cohort. From the cysteine up to the phenylalanine, the CDR3 has a length of 16 residues. The sequence is cut down to CDR3 DNA, 48 bases in frame from base 1. The germline V gene supplies CDR1 KGHSH and CDR2 LQKENI. V is trimmed back by 3 bases and J by 5 bases, and the junction contains 9 bases that no gene match accounts for. The method behind the library was the immunoSEQ multiplex PCR assay. In the source study's methods: A statistical classification framework was developed to diagnose cytomegalovirus status using the catalog of TCR beta chain sequences. TCRdb retrieved this table from immuneACCESS and kept in-frame rearrangements only. Not all clones are present; in checked studies, unresolved V genes account for under half, and no reason is known for the remainder. The V and J calls and clone size come from that table; D and trimming were worked out from the DNA. In this sample the table shows fewer than 120,000 clones, over 75% of which occur a single time. The top ten clonotypes cover under 1.5% of the sample.

Concerning this clone: The specificity of this receptor is unknown. The record has no base qualities; no much larger clone is one base away.

The sample comprised PBMCs. Rearrangement joined TRBV18 to TRBJ2-1; a stretch of 8 junction bases matches TRBD2. This TCR came from a woman between 25 and 40 years old in good health and CMV-seropositive. The sequenced DNA is TGTGCCAGCTCACCTGGATTAGCGGGGCTTAACAATGAGCAGTTCTTC. The encoded protein is CASSPGLAGLNNEQFF.